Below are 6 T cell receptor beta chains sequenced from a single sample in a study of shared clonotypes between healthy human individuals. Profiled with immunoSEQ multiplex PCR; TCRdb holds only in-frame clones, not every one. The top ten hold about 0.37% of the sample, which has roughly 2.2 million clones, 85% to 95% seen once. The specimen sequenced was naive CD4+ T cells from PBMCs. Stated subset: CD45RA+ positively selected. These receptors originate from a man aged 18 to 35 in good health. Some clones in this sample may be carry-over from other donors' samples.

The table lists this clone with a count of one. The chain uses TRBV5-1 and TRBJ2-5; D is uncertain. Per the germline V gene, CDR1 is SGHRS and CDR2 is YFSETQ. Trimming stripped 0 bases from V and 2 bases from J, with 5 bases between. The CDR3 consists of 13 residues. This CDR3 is CASSLDIQETQYF. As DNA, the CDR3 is TGCGCCAGCAGCTTGGATATACAAGAGACCCAGTACTTC.

In nucleotides, the CDR3 is TGTGCCAGCAACGTGGGGGCCAATCAGCCCCAGCATTTT. It yields the protein CASNVGANQPQHF. The genes are TRBV2 and TRBJ1-5, with TRBD1 as a possible D gene (6 bases). The CDR3 totals 13 residues. Germline V lookup: CDR1 SNHLY, CDR2 FYNNEI. V was trimmed by 7 bases and J by 3 bases, leaving 10 bases between them.

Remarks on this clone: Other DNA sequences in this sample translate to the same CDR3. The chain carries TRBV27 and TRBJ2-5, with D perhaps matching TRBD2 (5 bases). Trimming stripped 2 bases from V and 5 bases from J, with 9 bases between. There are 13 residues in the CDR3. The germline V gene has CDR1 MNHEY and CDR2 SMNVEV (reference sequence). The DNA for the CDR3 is TGTGCCAGCAGTTTACGGGGTGGGGAGACCCAGTACTTC. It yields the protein CASSLRGGETQYF.

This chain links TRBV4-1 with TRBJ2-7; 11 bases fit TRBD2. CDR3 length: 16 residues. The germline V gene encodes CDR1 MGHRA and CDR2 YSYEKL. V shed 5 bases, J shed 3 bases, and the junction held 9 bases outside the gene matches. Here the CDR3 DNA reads TGCGCCAGCAGCAATAGCGGGAGGGCCCGATTCTACGAGCAGTACTTC. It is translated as CASSNSGRARFYEQYF.

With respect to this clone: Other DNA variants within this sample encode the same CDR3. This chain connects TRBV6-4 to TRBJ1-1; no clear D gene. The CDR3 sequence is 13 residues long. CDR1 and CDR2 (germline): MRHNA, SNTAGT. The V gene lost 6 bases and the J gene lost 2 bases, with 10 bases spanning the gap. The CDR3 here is CASSSQENTEAFF. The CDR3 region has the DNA TGTGCCAGCAGCAGCCAGGAAAACACTGAAGCTTTCTTT.

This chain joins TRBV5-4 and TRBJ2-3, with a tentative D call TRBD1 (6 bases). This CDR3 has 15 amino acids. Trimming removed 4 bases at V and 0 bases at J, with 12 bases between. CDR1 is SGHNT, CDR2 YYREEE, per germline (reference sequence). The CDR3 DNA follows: TGTGCCAGCAGCCGCCGAGGGGGTAGCACAGATACGCAGTATTTT. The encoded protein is CASSRRGGSTDTQYF. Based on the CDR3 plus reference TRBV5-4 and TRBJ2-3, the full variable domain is ETGVTQSPTHLIKTRGQQVTLRCSSQSGHNTVSWYQQALGQGPQFIFQYYREEENGRGNFPPRFSGLQFPNYSSELNVNALELDDSALYLCASSRRGGSTDTQYFGPGTRLTVL.